The rows below give T cell receptor beta chains drawn from one sample of a study of shared clonotypes between healthy human individuals. The assay was immunoSEQ multiplex PCR, and TCRdb's table has in-frame clones only and misses some. The sample holds about 2 million clones; about 95% are singletons and the top ten take about 1.1%. The sample consisted of naive CD8+ T cells sorted from blood. The receptors were gathered from a man between 18 and 29 years old in good health. Both conserved end residues are part of each CDR3. D genes are given only for firm matches. Where a row states a size, it is once, few, many or the class of an expanded clone; other rows omit it.

TRBJ1-2	NA	once	12	TRBV6-5	TGTGCCAGCAGTTTTGGGGGCGGTGGCTACACCTTC	CASSFGGGGYTF
TRBJ1-6	NA	NA	15	TRBV10-3	TGTGCCATCAGTGAGTCGTGGGGGGGAGGGTCACCCCTCCACTTT	CAISESWGGGSPLHF
TRBJ2-3	TRBD2	NA	16	TRBV4-1	TGCGCCAGCAGCCAAGACGGAGCGGGGACCACAGATACGCAGTATTTT	CASSQDGAGTTDTQYF
TRBJ2-7	TRBD2	NA	16	TRBV6-6	TGTGCCAGCATCCCGGGGACTAGAGTAAATCCCTACGAGCAGTACTTC	CASIPGTRVNPYEQYF
TRBJ2-5	NA	NA	14	TRBV5-1	TGCGCCAGCAGCTTCGGGCAGGTAGGGGAGACCCAGTACTTC	CASSFGQVGETQYF
TRBJ2-7	NA	NA	14	TRBV7-9	TGTGCCAGCAGCTTATCAGGGGCTGAAAACGAGCAGTACTTC	CASSLSGAENEQYF
TRBJ2-7	TRBD2	NA	12	TRBV5-4	TGTGCCAGCAGCTGGGGGGAGGGCGAGCAGTACTTC	CASSWGEGEQYF
TRBJ2-1	NA	NA	13	TRBV11-2	TGTGCCAGCAGCTTAGGGAGCGGAAATGAGCAGTTCTTC	CASSLGSGNEQFF
TRBJ1-1	NA	NA	12	TRBV27	TGTGCCAGCTTACGCTTGAACACTGAAGCTTTCTTT	CASLRLNTEAFF
TRBJ1-2	NA	NA	13	TRBV19	TGTGCCAGTAGATGGGGGGGCCTCTATGGCTACACCTTC	CASRWGGLYGYTF
TRBJ2-7	TRBD2	few	14	TRBV27	TGTGCCAGCAGTTTAGCGGGAGGGAACTACGAGCAGTACTTC	CASSLAGGNYEQYF
TRBJ1-1	NA	once	15	TRBV9	TGTGCCAGCAGCGTAGCCCCGGGCCTGAACACTGAAGCTTTCTTT	CASSVAPGLNTEAFF
TRBJ2-1	TRBD2	NA	15	TRBV5-1	TGCGCCAGCAGCTTGGAGGGAGGGGTGGGCAATGAGCAGTTCTTC	CASSLEGGVGNEQFF
TRBJ2-7	TRBD2	NA	16	TRBV11-2	TGTGCCAGCAGCAAGGGACTAGCGGGAGAGTCCTACGAGCAGTACTTC	CASSKGLAGESYEQYF
TRBJ1-3	NA	NA	15	TRBV5-1	TGCGCCAGCAGCACCGACAGCCGTTCTGGAAACACCATATATTTT	CASSTDSRSGNTIYF
TRBJ2-2	NA	NA	15	TRBV18	TGTGCCAGCTCACCACTCGATGTGAACACCGGGGAGCTGTTTTTT	CASSPLDVNTGELFF
TRBJ1-1	NA	NA	13	TRBV6-5	TGTGCCAGCACCGTACAGTGGAACACTGAAGCTTTCTTT	CASTVQWNTEAFF
TRBJ2-7	TRBD1	NA	15	TRBV5-4	TGTGCCAGCAGCCCCGGACAGGGCCAGTCCTACGAGCAGTACTTC	CASSPGQGQSYEQYF
TRBJ2-1	NA	NA	13	TRBV5-1	TGCGCCAGCAGCTCATTAAGTCTCAATGAGCAGTTCTTC	CASSSLSLNEQFF
TRBJ1-1	NA	NA	12	TRBV2	TGTGCCAGCATAAGGGGTGACCCTGAAGCTTTCTTT	CASIRGDPEAFF
TRBJ1-1	NA	NA	15	TRBV27	TGTGCCAGCAGTTCCCCGGGATCCGGAAACACTGAAGCTTTCTTT	CASSSPGSGNTEAFF
TRBJ2-1	TRBD1	NA	13	TRBV7-9	TGTGCCAGCAGCGTGGACAGGGCCGGTGAGCAGTTCTTC	CASSVDRAGEQFF
TRBJ2-7	NA	NA	13	TRBV7-2	TGTGCCAGCAGCTTATTTCCCGCCTACGAGCAGTACTTC	CASSLFPAYEQYF
TRBJ2-5	NA	NA	15	TRBV15	TGTGCCACCAGCAGAGGTAACAGAGATTTGGAGACCCAGTACTTC	CATSRGNRDLETQYF
TRBJ2-7	NA	NA	14	TRBV9	TGTGCCAGCAGCGTAGGCGGCGGACCCTACGAGCAGTACTTC	CASSVGGGPYEQYF
TRBJ2-1	TRBD2	NA	16	TRBV28	TGTGCCAGCAGCCCAATGGTAGCGGGGGTCTGGGATGAGCAGTTCTTC	CASSPMVAGVWDEQFF
TRBJ1-3	TRBD1	once	16	TRBV9	TGTGCCAGCAGCCTCGGACAGGGGGGACCTGGAAACACCATATATTTT	CASSLGQGGPGNTIYF
TRBJ2-7	TRBD1	NA	16	TRBV27	TGTGCCAGCAGTTTAGGACCGGGACAGGGCGTCAACGAGCAGTACTTC	CASSLGPGQGVNEQYF
TRBJ2-7	TRBD1	NA	14	TRBV4-1	TGCGCCAGCAGCCCCAGGGGGCCCACCTACGAGCAGTACTTC	CASSPRGPTYEQYF
TRBJ2-7	TRBD2	NA	15	TRBV27	TGTGCCAGCAGAGCCGGGACTAGCGGAGCCTACGAGCAGTACTTC	CASRAGTSGAYEQYF
TRBJ2-1	NA	NA	12	TRBV9	TGTGCCAGCAGCGACGGGATAACTGAGCAGTTCTTC	CASSDGITEQFF
TRBJ2-7	NA	NA	16	TRBV2	TGTGCCAGCAGTCCCTACGACCCGGACCCCATCTACGAGCAGTACTTC	CASSPYDPDPIYEQYF
TRBJ2-7	NA	NA	14	TRBV4-1	TGCGCCAGCAGCCAAGATCGGGTTTCCTACGAGCAGTACTTC	CASSQDRVSYEQYF
TRBJ2-3	TRBD1	NA	16	TRBV5-1	TGCGCCAGCAGACCCGCAGGGGGCGGAAGCACAGATACGCAGTATTTT	CASRPAGGGSTDTQYF
TRBJ2-7	NA	NA	14	TRBV27	TGTGCCAGCAGTGCCGACTTCCCGTTCTACGAGCAGTACTTC	CASSADFPFYEQYF
TRBJ2-1	NA	NA	15	TRBV7-9	TGTGCCAGCAGCTTAGCAAGCGGATTGTACAATGAGCAGTTCTTC	CASSLASGLYNEQFF
TRBJ2-7	TRBD2	NA	15	TRBV7-9	TGTGCCAGCAGCCCCATAGCGGGAGGGCCGTACGAGCAGTACTTC	CASSPIAGGPYEQYF
TRBJ1-3	NA	NA	15	TRBV7-8	TGTGCCAGCAGCTTAGGAGGACTCTCTGGAAACACCATATATTTT	CASSLGGLSGNTIYF
TRBJ2-2	TRBD1	NA	15	TRBV5-4	TGTGCCAGCAGTAATGGACAGGGTCGGACCGGGGAGCTGTTTTTT	CASSNGQGRTGELFF
TRBJ2-2	TRBD2	NA	16	TRBV5-1	TGCGCCAGCAGAGCCGGGACTAGCGGGTACACCGGGGAGCTGTTTTTT	CASRAGTSGYTGELFF
TRBJ2-7	TRBD1	few	13	TRBV4-1	TGCGCCAGCAGCCCGGACAGGCCCTACGAGCAGTACTTC	CASSPDRPYEQYF
TRBJ2-7	TRBD2	once	16	TRBV7-8	TGTGCCAGCAGCCCTAGACTAGCGGGGGTCCCCCACGAGCAGTACTTC	CASSPRLAGVPHEQYF